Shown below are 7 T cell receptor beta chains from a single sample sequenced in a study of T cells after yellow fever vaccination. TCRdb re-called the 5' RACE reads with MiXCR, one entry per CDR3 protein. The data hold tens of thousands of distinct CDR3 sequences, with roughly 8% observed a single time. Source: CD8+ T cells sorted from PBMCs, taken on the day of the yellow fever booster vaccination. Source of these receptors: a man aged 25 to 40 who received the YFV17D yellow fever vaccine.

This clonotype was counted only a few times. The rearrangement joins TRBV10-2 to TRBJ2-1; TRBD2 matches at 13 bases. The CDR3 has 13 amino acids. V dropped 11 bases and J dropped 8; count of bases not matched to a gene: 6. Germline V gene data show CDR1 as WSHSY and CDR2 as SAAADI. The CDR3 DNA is TGCGCCGGAGGGACTAGCGGGATGTATGAGCAGTTCTTC. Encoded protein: CAGGTSGMYEQFF.

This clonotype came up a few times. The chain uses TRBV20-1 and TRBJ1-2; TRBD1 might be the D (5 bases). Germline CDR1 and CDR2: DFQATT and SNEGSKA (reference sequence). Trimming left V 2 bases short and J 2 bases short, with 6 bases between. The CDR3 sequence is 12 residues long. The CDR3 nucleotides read TGCAGTGCTAGAACAGGAAACTATGGCTACACCTTC. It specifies CSARTGNYGYTF.

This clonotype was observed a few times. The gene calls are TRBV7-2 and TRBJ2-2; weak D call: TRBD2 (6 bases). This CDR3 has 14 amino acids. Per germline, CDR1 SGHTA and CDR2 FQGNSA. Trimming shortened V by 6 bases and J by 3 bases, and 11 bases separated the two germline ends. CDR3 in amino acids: CASRVAGYTGELFF. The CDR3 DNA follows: TGTGCCAGCAGGGTCGCGGGATACACCGGGGAGCTGTTTTTT.

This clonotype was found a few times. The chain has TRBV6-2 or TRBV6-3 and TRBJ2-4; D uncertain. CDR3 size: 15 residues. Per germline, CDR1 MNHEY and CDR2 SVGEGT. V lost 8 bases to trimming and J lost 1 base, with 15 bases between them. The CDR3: CASRSLSSAKNIQYF. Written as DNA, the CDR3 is TGTGCCAGCCGGTCTTTGTCTTCGGCCAAAAACATTCAGTACTTC.

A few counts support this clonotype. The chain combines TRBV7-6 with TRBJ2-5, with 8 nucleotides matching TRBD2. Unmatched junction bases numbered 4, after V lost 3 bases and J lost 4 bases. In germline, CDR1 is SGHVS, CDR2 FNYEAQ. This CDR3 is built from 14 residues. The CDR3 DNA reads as TGTGCCAGCAGCTTCGGGGCGGGAGGAGAGACCCAGTACTTC. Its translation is CASSFGAGGETQYF.

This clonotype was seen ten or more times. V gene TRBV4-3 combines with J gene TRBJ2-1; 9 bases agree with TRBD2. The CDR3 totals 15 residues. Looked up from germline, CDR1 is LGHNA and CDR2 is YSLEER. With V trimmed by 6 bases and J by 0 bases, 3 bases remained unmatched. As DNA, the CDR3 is TGCGCCAGCAGTTATAGCGGGAGCTCCTACAATGAGCAGTTCTTC. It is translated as CASSYSGSSYNEQFF.

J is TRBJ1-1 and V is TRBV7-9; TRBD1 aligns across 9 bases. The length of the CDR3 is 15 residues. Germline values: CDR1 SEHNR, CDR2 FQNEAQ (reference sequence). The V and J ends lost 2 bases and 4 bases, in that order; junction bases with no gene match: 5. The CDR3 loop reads CASSLRTGGLTEAFF. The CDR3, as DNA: TGTGCCAGCAGCTTACGAACAGGGGGCCTCACTGAAGCTTTCTTT.